Each of the 19 T cell receptor beta chains below was sequenced from the same sample in a study of blood T cell repertoires in COVID-19. TCRdb's table, derived via immunoSEQ multiplex PCR, lists solely in-frame clones and lacks some. In the table there are about 160,000 clones, approximately 85% of which are singletons. The sequenced material came from peripheral blood. The source is an older man with COVID-19, enrolled during active disease.

The chain carries TRBV7-9 and TRBJ1-1; D might be TRBD1 (6 bases). The germline gives CDR1 SEHNR, CDR2 FQNEAQ (reference sequence). The CDR3 is 13 residues long. Trimming took off 6 bases at V and 3 bases at J, with 11 bases between the two ends. The CDR3 here is CASSLNRDTEAFF. The CDR3 DNA sequence: TGTGCCAGCAGTCTCAACAGGGACACTGAAGCTTTCTTT.

V gene TRBV5-1 combines with J gene TRBJ2-7; D not certain. Germline V lookup: CDR1 SGHRS, CDR2 YFSETQ. Trimming left V 1 base short and J 3 bases short, with 11 bases between. The CDR3 is 14 residues long. Written as DNA, the CDR3 is TGCGCCAGCAGCTTGACTTCAGGTAACTACGAGCAGTACTTC. Protein: CASSLTSGNYEQYF.

The rearrangement uses TRBV7-9 and TRBJ2-6; no definite D call. This CDR3 spans 16 amino acids. Germline CDR1 and CDR2: SEHNR and FQNEAQ (reference sequence). Trimming stripped 5 bases from V and 0 bases from J, with 11 bases between. The CDR3 nucleotides read TGTGCCAGCAGCCTCCTTAGGAGCTCTGGGGCCAACGTCCTGACTTTC. Translated: CASSLLRSSGANVLTF.

This clone was detected once. The J gene is TRBJ1-6, the V gene TRBV19, with D perhaps matching TRBD1 (5 bases). This CDR3 spans 9 amino acids. The germline V gene has CDR1 LNHDA and CDR2 SQIVND (reference sequence). Deletions cut 11 bases from V and 10 bases from J, with 6 bases between. CDR3 coding DNA: TGTGCCTCAGGGTCACCCCTCCACTTT. Protein: CASGSPLHF.

The chain has TRBV18 and TRBJ1-1, with D possibly being TRBD1 (5 bases). Germline CDR1 KGHSH, CDR2 LQKENI. This CDR3 is 16 amino acids long. V was trimmed by 6 bases and J by 5 bases, leaving 22 bases between them. The CDR3 is CASSSRGTSSRTEAFF. DNA of the CDR3: TGTGCCAGCTCCTCAAGGGGCACATCTTCGAGGACTGAAGCTTTCTTT.

This chain uses TRBV5-4 with TRBJ1-1; D possibly corresponds to TRBD1 (5 bases). Between the trimmed V and J ends, which lost 5 bases and 1 base, there was a span of 15 bases. The CDR3 contains 15 residues. Germline V lookup: CDR1 SGHNT, CDR2 YYREEE (reference sequence). In DNA form, the CDR3 reads TGTGCCAGCAGAAGGGACTTCTTGGGGAACACTGAAGCTTTCTTT. Protein sequence: CASRRDFLGNTEAFF.

This clone was found a few times. This chain links TRBV20-1 with TRBJ1-6; 9 bases line up with TRBD1. Trimming at V came to 5 bases and at J to 14 bases, leaving 4 bases not matched to a gene. The CDR3 is 11 amino acids. CDR1 DFQATT and CDR2 SNEGSKA come from the germline V gene (reference sequence). CDR3 coding DNA: TGCAGTGCTGGGGACAGGGAGGCCCTCCACTTT. Translation: CSAGDREALHF.

The chain employs TRBV28 and TRBJ1-1, with 10 bases matching TRBD1. J gave up 11 bases and V 5 bases, and 8 bases lay outside the gene matches. Germline V gene sequence: CDR1 MDHEN, CDR2 SYDVKM. CDR3 length equals 13 residues. This CDR3 reads CASSPTGGIRAFF. The CDR3 DNA reads as TGTGCCAGCAGTCCGACAGGGGGCATTCGGGCTTTCTTT.

The chain is built from TRBV28 and TRBJ1-4; no firm D call. With 2 bases removed from V and 3 bases from J, the gap between germline ends came to 7 bases. From germline, CDR1 is MDHEN and CDR2 SYDVKM. The CDR3 is made up of 14 amino acids. Here the CDR3 DNA reads TGTGCCAGCAGTTTAGGAGCGTCTAATGAAAAACTGTTTTTT. Its translation: CASSLGASNEKLFF.

The rearrangement uses TRBV6-5 and TRBJ1-5, with a weak D call TRBD1 (6 bases). Germline CDR1 and CDR2: MNHEY and SVGAGI. The CDR3 loop spans 14 amino acids. The V gene lost 10 bases and the J gene lost 1 base, with 14 bases spanning the gap. CDR3 bases: TGTGCCACCACGACAGGCCAAAGCAATCAGCCCCAGCATTTT. This sequence encodes CATTTGQSNQPQHF.

This sequence joins TRBV3-1 (or the pseudogene TRBV3-2) and TRBJ2-7; 11 positions agree with TRBD2. Germline V CDR1 and CDR2: LGHDT, YNNKEL (reference sequence). The CDR3 sequence is 15 residues long. V trimming: 1 base; J trimming: 5 bases; junction bases outside the gene matches: 4. The CDR3 sequence is CASSQGPSGGHEQYF. In DNA, the CDR3 is TGTGCCAGCAGCCAAGGACCTAGCGGGGGGCACGAGCAGTACTTC.

The V call is TRBV5-1, the J call TRBJ1-1; 8 bases map to TRBD1. The ends lost 1 base at V and 4 bases at J; junction bases unmatched: 6. The CDR3 loop spans 15 amino acids. Germline assignment: CDR1 SGHRS and CDR2 YFSETQ. The CDR3: CASSLLTGASTEAFF. Written as DNA, the CDR3 is TGCGCCAGCAGCTTGCTGACAGGGGCGAGCACTGAAGCTTTCTTT.

This chain joins TRBV6-5 and TRBJ1-5; D unresolved. Germline CDR1 and CDR2: MNHEY and SVGAGI. The CDR3 is 13 amino acids. Trimming shortened V by 7 bases and J by 3 bases, and 10 bases separated the two germline ends. DNA for the CDR3: TGTGCCAGCAAAGTCCAGAACAATCAGCCCCAGCATTTT. As protein: CASKVQNNQPQHF.

The rearrangement uses TRBV9 and TRBJ1-3; D unclear. V lost 2 bases and J lost 0, with 15 bases in between. Germline CDR1 and CDR2: SGDLS and YYNGEE. The CDR3 contains 17 residues. The CDR3 region has the DNA TGTGCCAGCAGCGTCGACCCGGGGTTCTCCTCTGGAAACACCATATATTTT. This encodes CASSVDPGFSSGNTIYF.

V usage is TRBV29-1 and J usage is TRBJ2-7; 9 bases agree with TRBD1. Trimming cost V 5 bases and J 1 base; bases outside gene matches: 6. CDR3 length: 14 amino acids. Looked up from germline, CDR1 is SQVTM and CDR2 is ANQGSEA. CDR3 nucleotides: TGCAGCGTTTCCGGGACAGGGAGTTCCTACGAGCAGTACTTC. Its protein product is CSVSGTGSSYEQYF.

The V and J genes are TRBV5-6 and TRBJ1-1, with D maybe TRBD1 (6 bases). The V end was cut by 6 bases, the J end by 4 bases, with 13 bases between. CDR1 SGHDT and CDR2 YYEEEE come from the germline V gene. The CDR3 is 13 residues long. Written as DNA, the CDR3 is TGTGCCAGCAACATTGGGGGGGCCACTGAAGCTTTCTTT. It codes for CASNIGGATEAFF.

The chain uses TRBV12-3 or TRBV12-4 and TRBJ1-2; D is possibly TRBD1 (5 bases). Trimming removed 6 bases from V and 7 bases from J, with 15 bases in between. The CDR3 length is 13 residues. CDR3 sequence: CASRQGASVGYTF. The CDR3 nucleotides are TGTGCCAGCAGGCAAGGGGCGAGCGTTGGCTACACCTTC.

The J gene is TRBJ1-6, the V gene TRBV2; tentative D call: TRBD1 (5 bases). Germline CDR1 and CDR2: SNHLY and FYNNEI. Trimming removed 4 bases at V and 5 bases at J, with 12 bases between. The CDR3 contains 15 residues. The CDR3 loop reads CASSVGGGDNSPLHF. CDR3 DNA sequence: TGTGCCAGCAGTGTGGGGGGAGGTGATAATTCACCCCTCCACTTT.

The gene calls are TRBV7-2 and TRBJ2-3; a possible D gene is TRBD2 (7 bases). Germline V lookup: CDR1 SGHTA, CDR2 FQGNSA. This CDR3 is built from 16 residues. V shed 8 bases and J shed 1 base, with 19 bases lying between them. CDR3: CASRPGAGVGTDTQYF. The CDR3 DNA is TGTGCCAGCCGCCCGGGGGCGGGGGTAGGCACAGATACGCAGTATTTT. Filled out from reference TRBV7-2 and TRBJ2-3, the complete variable domain reads GAGVSQSPSNKVTEKGKDVELRCDPISGHTALYWYRQSLGQGLEFLIYFQGNSAPDKSGLPSDRFSAERTGGSVSTLTIQRTQQEDSAVYLCASRPGAGVGTDTQYFGPGTRLTVL.